This TCR beta chain comes out of a study of OX40 agonist ivuxolimab in advanced cancers. Broader study findings: In the 0.1 to 3.0 mg/kg range, CD4+ and CD8+ blood T cells had expanded clonally by week 6.

Assay used: immunoSEQ multiplex PCR; TCRdb lists only in-frame clones, some missing. The table lists some 85,000 clones, about nine tenths of them singletons. The sample holds one count of this clone. What it binds is unknown. CDR3 size: 14 residues. In germline, CDR1 is SGHDT, CDR2 YYEEEE. The V end lost 4 bases, the J end lost 1 base, and 9 bases lay between the germline ends. The sequence was obtained from an adult with an advanced solid tumor such as melanoma, head and neck, liver or kidney cancer. The rearrangement uses TRBV5-6 and TRBJ1-3; D is unclear. The sequences come from CD4+ or CD8+ T cells sorted from blood, collected in a trial of the OX40 agonist ivuxolimab. The CDR3 loop reads CASSPTSSGNTIYF. The CDR3 DNA reads TGTGCCAGCAGCCCGACGTCGTCTGGAAACACCATATATTTT.